The 9 T cell receptor beta chains in this list originate from one sample, sequenced in a study of blood T cell repertoires in COVID-19 (dated by TCRdb to between 2020 and 2021). Receptor libraries were prepared by the immunoSEQ multiplex PCR assay. Drawn from immuneACCESS, this table holds only the in-frame rearrangements with V and J called that TCRdb kept. Clones are partly lost; checked studies trace under half to an unresolved V gene and leave the rest unexplained. Across this sample there are roughly 150,000 clones, with 85% seen only once. The ten most abundant clones make up 6.2% of the sample. Sequencing was carried out using PBMCs or T cells enriched from blood (not recorded which). Source of these receptors: a middle-aged woman who had recovered from COVID-19.

The genes are TRBV12-3 or TRBV12-4 and TRBJ1-2; D ambiguous. V lost 10 bases, J lost 2 bases, and 8 bases lay in between. The CDR3 totals 11 residues. This CDR3 is CATGINYGYTF. In DNA form, the CDR3 reads TGTGCCACCGGGATCAACTATGGCTACACCTTC.

There are a few counts of this clone. The rearrangement joins TRBV30 to TRBJ1-2; 8 bases map to TRBD1. J lost 5 bases, V lost 3 bases, and 8 bases had no gene match. Germline lookup yields CDR1 GTSNPN and CDR2 SVGIG (reference sequence). This CDR3 is 14 amino acids long. In DNA form, the CDR3 reads TGTGCCTGGAGGCAAGACAGGGGTTTATATGGCTACACCTTC. Translation gives CAWRQDRGLYGYTF.

V and J are TRBV7-8 and TRBJ2-1; 7 bases are shared with TRBD1. Germline values: CDR1 SGHVS, CDR2 FQNEAQ. CDR3 size: 16 residues. The V gene end was trimmed by 5 bases and the J gene end by 6 bases; junction bases not matched to a gene: 13. The DNA of the CDR3 is TGTGCCAGCAGCCCCAGGAGGACAGGAAACCTCAATGAGCAGTTCTTC. Protein product: CASSPRRTGNLNEQFF. Complete variable domain (other parts from reference TRBV7-8 and TRBJ2-1): GAGVSQSPRYKVAKRGQDVALRCDPISGHVSLFWYQQALGQGPEFLTYFQNEAQLDKSGLPSDRFFAERPEGSVSTLKIQRTQQEDSAVYLCASSPRRTGNLNEQFFGPGTRLTVL.

This clone showed up just once. The genes are TRBV5-1 and TRBJ2-3, with D perhaps TRBD1 (7 bases). The CDR3 spans 15 residues. CDR1 SGHRS and CDR2 YFSETQ come from the germline V gene. V shed 0 bases and J shed 4 bases, with 12 bases lying between them. The CDR3 region has the DNA TGCGCCAGCAGCTTGGTCACAGGGGACTCAGATACGCAGTATTTT. The encoded protein is CASSLVTGDSDTQYF. The variable domain in full, with the rest retrieved from reference TRBV5-1 and TRBJ2-3, is KAGVTQTPRYLIKTRGQQVTLSCSPISGHRSVSWYQQTPGQGLQFLFEYFSETQRNKGNFPGRFSGRQFSNSRSEMNVSTLELGDSALYLCASSLVTGDSDTQYFGPGTRLTVL.

This clone has only one observation. CDR3 DNA sequence: TGCGCCAGCAGCTCCATCGGGACAGGCGGCTACACCTTC. Its translation: CASSSIGTGGYTF. The chain uses TRBV5-1 and TRBJ1-2; TRBD1 aligns across 8 bases. In germline, CDR1 is SGHRS, CDR2 YFSETQ. The CDR3 spans 13 residues. V was clipped by 3 bases and J by 8 bases; unmatched bases: 6.

In its sample, this clone was seen a few times. The chain links TRBV25-1 to TRBJ2-2; TRBD1 matches at 7 bases. V lost 5 bases and J lost 4; bases outside the gene matches: 4. Germline V gene sequence: CDR1 MGHDK, CDR2 SYGVNS. This CDR3 is built from 14 residues. CDR3 nucleotide sequence: TGTGCCAGCAGTAAGGGGGCCTTCACCGGGGAGCTGTTTTTT. It codes for CASSKGAFTGELFF.

This clone showed up just a few times. The V and J genes are TRBV5-1 and TRBJ2-3; D gene unclear. This CDR3 spans 15 amino acids. V shed 0 bases and J shed 0 bases, with 8 bases lying between them. The germline V gene encodes CDR1 SGHRS and CDR2 YFSETQ. The CDR3 sequence is CASSLERTSTDTQYF. The CDR3 DNA sequence: TGCGCCAGCAGCTTGGAGAGAACTAGCACAGATACGCAGTATTTT.

The chain is built from TRBV6-1 and TRBJ2-7; 7 bases match TRBD1. The CDR3 is made up of 14 amino acids. In germline, CDR1 is MNHNS, CDR2 SASEGT. V lost 1 base to trimming and J lost 3 bases; unmatched junction nucleotides: 3. CDR3: CASSEEYRGYEQYF. As DNA, the CDR3 is TGTGCCAGCAGTGAAGAGTACAGGGGCTACGAGCAGTACTTC.

The rearrangement joins TRBV3-1 (or the pseudogene TRBV3-2) to TRBJ2-7, with D possibly matching TRBD2 (8 bases). Trimming removed 6 bases at V and 4 bases at J, with 22 bases between. CDR1 LGHDT and CDR2 YNNKEL come from the germline V gene (reference sequence). The CDR3 sequence is 16 residues long. In DNA form, the CDR3 reads TGTGCCAGCAGTCCAGGGGGGGGAGCGGGAGCTTACGAGCAGTACTTC. This encodes CASSPGGGAGAYEQYF.